The next 14 T cell receptor beta chains were all read from a single sample in a study of monozygotic twins with cystic fibrosis. Assay used: immunoSEQ multiplex PCR; TCRdb lists only in-frame clones, some missing. Found here are some 35,000 clones, 75% to 95% of them singletons; the top ten hold about 0.2%. Source material: blood. Receptor source: a boy aged 2 to 10 with cystic fibrosis.

V and J are TRBV7-2 and TRBJ2-7; 9 bases fit TRBD2. This CDR3 has 15 amino acids. The J segment lost 3 bases and the V segment lost 2 bases, leaving 5 bases of the junction unmatched. Germline assignment: CDR1 SGHTA and CDR2 FQGNSA. CDR3 sequence: CASSLIAGDYYEQYF. The CDR3 DNA reads TGTGCCAGCAGCTTAATAGCGGGGGATTACTACGAGCAGTACTTC.

The sample holds one count of this clone. V and J are TRBV27 and TRBJ2-3; D is tentatively TRBD1 or TRBD2 (6 bases each). Germline assignment: CDR1 MNHEY and CDR2 SMNVEV (reference sequence). The CDR3 sequence is 16 residues long. V dropped 0 bases and J dropped 4 bases, with 14 bases sitting between them. As DNA, the CDR3 is TGTGCCAGCAGTTTATCCCGACTAGGGGGTGCAGATACGCAGTATTTT. Amino acid sequence: CASSLSRLGGADTQYF.

CDR3 sequence (DNA): TGTGCCAGCAGCCCTCGACTAGCGGGGGACGGTACAGATACGCAGTATTTT. Its protein is CASSPRLAGDGTDTQYF. The J gene is TRBJ2-3, the V gene TRBV11-3; 12 bases align to TRBD2. Germline V gene sequence: CDR1 SGHNT, CDR2 YENEEA. The junction had 9 bases not matched to a gene; V was cut back by 5 bases and J by 3 bases. The CDR3 runs 17 residues.

CDR3 protein: CASRTENGPDTQYF. The CDR3 DNA sequence: TGCGCCAGCAGGACTGAAAATGGGCCCGATACGCAGTATTTT. The chain has TRBV5-1 and TRBJ2-3; unclear D gene. The V and J ends lost 5 bases and 6 bases respectively, with 16 bases between them. This CDR3 has 14 residues. Germline CDR1 reads SGHRS; CDR2 reads YFSETQ.

V gene TRBV6-5 combines with J gene TRBJ2-3; tentatively, D is TRBD2 (6 bases). V gave up 1 base and J gave up 5 bases, with 10 bases separating them. Germline CDR1 MNHEY, CDR2 SVGAGI. The CDR3 is 14 residues long. Here the CDR3 reads CASSYFGTQDTQYF. CDR3 nucleotides: TGTGCCAGCAGTTACTTCGGGACTCAAGATACGCAGTATTTT.

J is TRBJ2-5 and V is TRBV18; 7 positions agree with TRBD1. The CDR3 is 16 amino acids. V shed 2 bases, J shed 4 bases, and the junction held 10 bases outside the gene matches. Germline CDR1 KGHSH, CDR2 LQKENI. Here the CDR3 DNA reads TGTGCCAGCTCACCATTCGACAGGGCGCTCCGAGAGACCCAGTACTTC. Its translation is CASSPFDRALRETQYF. Complete variable domain (other parts from reference TRBV18 and TRBJ2-5): NAGVMQNPRHLVRRRGQEARLRCSPMKGHSHVYWYRQLPEEGLKFMVYLQKENIIDESGMPKERFSAEFPKEGPSILRIQQVVRGDSAAYFCASSPFDRALRETQYFGPGTRLLVL.

This chain uses TRBV11-2 with TRBJ2-7, with D perhaps matching TRBD1 (5 bases). V lost 3 bases to trimming and J lost 0 bases, with 9 bases between them. Germline CDR1 and CDR2: SGHAT and FQNNGV. This CDR3 comprises 14 residues. The CDR3 region is CASSLTDFSYEQYF. In DNA, the CDR3 is TGTGCCAGCAGCTTGACAGACTTCTCCTACGAGCAGTACTTC.

This clone has a handful of counts. The CDR3 DNA reads TGTGCCAGCAGCTTATATGGGACAGGGGGTAATCAGCCCCAGCATTTT. It is translated as CASSLYGTGGNQPQHF. V gene TRBV7-2 combines with J gene TRBJ1-5; 11 bases map to TRBD1. J lost 4 bases, V lost 2 bases, and 4 bases had no gene match. The CDR3 sequence is 16 residues long. Germline CDR1 is SGHTA and CDR2 is FQGNSA.

This clone was recorded only once. V usage is TRBV11-1 and J usage is TRBJ2-5, with no clear D. The V gene lost 1 base and the J gene lost 3 bases, with 12 bases spanning the gap. There are 15 residues in the CDR3. In germline, CDR1 is SGHAT, CDR2 FQDESV (reference sequence). The CDR3 reads CASSLEGREEETQYF. CDR3 coding DNA: TGTGCCAGCAGCTTAGAGGGCAGAGAGGAAGAGACCCAGTACTTC.

The chain couples TRBV6-1 to TRBJ1-2; 7 bases agree with TRBD1. The CDR3 extends over 12 amino acids. After removal of 1 base from V and 8 bases from J, the junction contained 1 base not matched to a gene. Germline V gene data show CDR1 as MNHNS and CDR2 as SASEGT. DNA of the CDR3: TGTGCCAGCAGTGAAGGGACAGGAGGCTACACCTTC. Amino acid sequence: CASSEGTGGYTF.

The V gene is TRBV7-9, the J gene TRBJ1-1; 8 bases map to TRBD1. V lost 1 base, J lost 8 bases, and 6 bases stayed unmatched. This CDR3 region has 14 residues. Germline values: CDR1 SEHNR, CDR2 FQNEAQ (reference sequence). CDR3 DNA sequence: TGTGCCAGCAGCTTAGTGGGACAGGCTACCGAAGCTTTCTTT. Amino acid sequence: CASSLVGQATEAFF.

The chain employs TRBV19 and TRBJ2-3, with 10 bases matching TRBD2. CDR1 and CDR2 from the germline V gene are LNHDA and SQIVND (reference sequence). The junction had 7 bases not matched to a gene; V was cut back by 6 bases and J by 4 bases. The length of the CDR3 is 15 residues. The CDR3 region is CASSFSGGTADTQYF. CDR3 DNA: TGTGCCAGTAGCTTTAGCGGGGGGACAGCAGATACGCAGTATTTT. Looking up the rest from reference TRBV19 and TRBJ2-3 gives the full variable domain: DGGITQSPKYLFRKEGQNVTLSCEQNLNHDAMYWYRQDPGQGLRLIYYSQIVNDFQKGDIAEGYSVSREKKESFPLTVTSAQKNPTAFYLCASSFSGGTADTQYFGPGTRLTVL.

This chain connects TRBV5-1 to TRBJ1-3; the D gene is possibly TRBD1 (6 bases). V was trimmed by 5 bases and J by 4 bases, leaving 13 bases between them. The CDR3 has 14 amino acids. The germline CDR1 and CDR2 sequences are SGHRS and YFSETQ. The CDR3 is CASSLAGTGNTIYF. The CDR3 DNA reads as TGCGCCAGCAGTCTCGCCGGGACAGGAAACACCATATATTTT. The entire variable domain, with the rest obtained from reference TRBV5-1 and TRBJ1-3, is as follows: KAGVTQTPRYLIKTRGQQVTLSCSPISGHRSVSWYQQTPGQGLQFLFEYFSETQRNKGNFPGRFSGRQFSNSRSEMNVSTLELGDSALYLCASSLAGTGNTIYFGEGSWLTVV.

The chain carries TRBV19 and TRBJ2-3; TRBD2 aligns across 11 bases. The CDR3 is made up of 17 amino acids. Losses at the gene ends were 4 bases for V and 2 bases for J; bases not matched to a gene: 8. CDR1 and CDR2 (germline): LNHDA, SQIVND (reference sequence). CDR3 nucleotides: TGTGCCAGTAGTAAGGTACTAGCGGGGGCCTTCACAGATACGCAGTATTTT. Its protein product is CASSKVLAGAFTDTQYF.